Listed below are T cell receptor beta chains from one sample, sequenced in a study of shared clonotypes between healthy human individuals. Profiling relied on immunoSEQ multiplex PCR, and the TCRdb table lists in-frame clones only, not all of them. The sample contains approximately 2.5 million clones, approximately 93% of which appear only once. Sequences were obtained from naive CD4+ T cells from PBMCs. The receptors stem from a man aged 18 to 29 in good health. Some clones in this sample may be carry-over from other donors' samples. Both conserved end residues are part of each CDR3. Fields, in order: CDR3 length, D gene, V gene, clone size, J gene, CDR3 protein, CDR3 DNA. A D gene is named only where the DNA matches it firmly. Clone size appears in some rows only: once, few, many, or a class for an expanded clone.

16,TRBD1,TRBV28,once,TRBJ1-4,CASSLRDRSTNEKLFF,TGTGCCAGCAGTTTGCGGGACAGGTCTACTAATGAAAAACTGTTTTTT
19,.,TRBV21-1,.,TRBJ2-2,CASSTLGCWREPNTGELFF,TGTGCCAGCAGCACATTGGGGTGCTGGAGGGAGCCGAACACCGGGGAGCTGTTTTTT
14,.,TRBV23-1,.,TRBJ1-1,CASSPSGEGSEAFF,TGCGCCAGCAGTCCATCGGGGGAGGGCTCTGAAGCTTTCTTT
15,TRBD1,TRBV5-5,.,TRBJ2-1,CASSREGQGAIEQFF,TGTGCCAGCAGCCGGGAGGGACAGGGGGCTATTGAGCAGTTCTTC
15,.,TRBV6-5,.,TRBJ1-3,CASSYRFSSGNTIYF,TGTGCCAGCAGCTACAGGTTTAGCTCTGGAAACACCATATATTTT
14,.,TRBV7-7,few,TRBJ2-3,CASSLPISTDTQYF,TGTGCCAGCAGCTTACCAATTAGCACAGATACGCAGTATTTT
16,TRBD1,TRBV7-9,.,TRBJ2-3,CASSSLDRGSTDTQYF,TGTGCCAGCAGCTCCTTAGACAGGGGGAGCACAGATACGCAGTATTTT
13,TRBD1,TRBV7-9,.,TRBJ1-1,CASSLQGDTEAFF,TGTGCCAGCAGCCTTCAGGGGGACACTGAAGCTTTCTTT
16,.,TRBV5-1,.,TRBJ1-2,CASRVESWGANYGYTF,TGCGCCAGCAGGGTGGAGTCGTGGGGCGCCAACTATGGCTACACCTTC
14,.,TRBV28,.,TRBJ2-1,CASSLIVWGNEQFF,TGTGCCAGCAGTTTGATAGTCTGGGGCAATGAGCAGTTCTTC
18,.,TRBV15,.,TRBJ2-1,CATSRDGGSGTPYNEQFF,TGTGCCACCAGCAGAGATGGGGGGTCGGGGACGCCCTACAATGAGCAGTTCTTC
17,.,TRBV7-8,.,TRBJ2-5,CASSLGVVPPGQETQYF,TGTGCCAGCAGCTTAGGAGTGGTCCCCCCCGGTCAAGAGACCCAGTACTTC
14,TRBD1,TRBV7-3,.,TRBJ1-1,CASSTGALNTEAFF,TGTGCCAGCAGTACAGGGGCCTTGAACACTGAAGCTTTCTTT
16,TRBD1,TRBV6-6,.,TRBJ1-5,CASSRSRDRGNQPQHF,TGTGCCAGCAGTAGATCCCGGGACAGGGGCAATCAGCCCCAGCATTTT
15,TRBD1,TRBV27,.,TRBJ2-1,CASSLRDRGYNEQFF,TGTGCCAGCAGTTTACGGGACAGGGGCTACAATGAGCAGTTCTTC
14,.,TRBV4-1,once,TRBJ1-1,CASSQVGVFGAAFF,TGCGCCAGCAGCCAAGTGGGGGTCTTTGGGGCGGCTTTCTTT
18,TRBD2,TRBV19,.,TRBJ2-3,CASSILLAGVGATDTQYF,TGTGCCAGTAGTATCCTACTAGCGGGAGTAGGGGCCACAGATACGCAGTATTTT
16,TRBD2,TRBV7-9,once,TRBJ2-3,CASSLGGTSGSDTQYF,TGTGCCAGCAGCTTAGGCGGGACTAGCGGATCAGATACGCAGTATTTT
13,.,TRBV18,.,TRBJ2-7,CASSPPQAYEQYF,TGTGCCAGCTCACCCCCGCAGGCCTACGAGCAGTACTTC
14,.,TRBV5-1,.,TRBJ2-1,CASSSDRSYNEQFF,TGCGCCAGCAGCTCTGACAGGAGTTACAATGAGCAGTTCTTC
15,TRBD2,TRBV30,.,TRBJ2-5,CAWRLGGRLQETQYF,TGTGCCTGGAGATTGGGCGGGAGGTTACAAGAGACCCAGTACTTC
14,.,TRBV11-2,.,TRBJ1-6,CASSLVGPGSPLHF,TGTGCCAGCAGCTTAGTGGGCCCCGGTTCACCCCTCCACTTT
15,TRBD1,TRBV9,.,TRBJ2-7,CASSVEGRTGSEQYF,TGTGCCAGCAGCGTAGAAGGGAGGACAGGGAGCGAGCAGTACTTC
14,TRBD2,TRBV4-3,.,TRBJ2-7,CASSLAGLGSEQYF,TGCGCCAGCAGCCTGGCTGGACTAGGGAGTGAGCAGTACTTC